These T cell receptor beta chains were read from a single sample in a study of cytomegalovirus exposure and HLA in healthy donors. Some clones are missing from TCRdb's copy, which holds only in-frame ones; the method was immunoSEQ multiplex PCR. This table holds 200,000 or so clones, 75% to 90% found once. Sequencing input: PBMCs. The receptors originated from a man aged 18 to 29 in good health and CMV-seropositive. Both conserved end residues are part of each CDR3. A D gene is named only where the DNA matches it firmly. Size values are once, few and many counts, or a class for expanded clones, and some rows have none.

d_call	v_call	clone_size	j_call	cdr3_nt	cdr3_aa
TRBD1	TRBV27	-	TRBJ1-1	TGTGCCAGCAGCACATGGACAGGGGGCAGGAGGAACACTGAAGCTTTCTTT	CASSTWTGGRRNTEAFF
TRBD2	TRBV19	-	TRBJ2-2	TGTGCCAGTAGTCCCGGGACTAGGGGAACCGGGGAGCTGTTTTTT	CASSPGTRGTGELFF
-	TRBV4-1	-	TRBJ2-3	TGCGCCAGCAGCCAAGATGGGGACTTCCCAGATACGCAGTATTTT	CASSQDGDFPDTQYF
-	TRBV7-6	-	TRBJ2-7	TGTGCCATACCTTCGCAGGGGACATCCTACGAGCAGTACTTC	CAIPSQGTSYEQYF
TRBD1	TRBV4-3	-	TRBJ1-4	TGCGCCAGCAGCCACCGACAGGGTACTAATGAAAAACTGTTTTTT	CASSHRQGTNEKLFF
TRBD1	TRBV5-1	once	TRBJ1-5	TGCGCCAGCAGCTGGGGGACAGAGTTACATCAGCCCCAGCATTTT	CASSWGTELHQPQHF
TRBD1	TRBV2	-	TRBJ2-6	TGTGCCAGCAGTGAAAATAGACAGGGCTTTCCTTCTTCTGGGGCCAACGTCCTGACTTTC	CASSENRQGFPSSGANVLTF
TRBD1	TRBV4-1	many	TRBJ1-2	TGCGCCAGCAGCCAAACGACAGGGAACTACTATGGCTACACCTTC	CASSQTTGNYYGYTF
-	TRBV9	-	TRBJ2-7	TGTGCCAGCAGCGTAGCCGGGGACACAACCTACGAGCAGTACTTC	CASSVAGDTTYEQYF
-	TRBV28	-	TRBJ2-7	TGTGCCAGCAGTTTGACCCGGGAGAACTACGAGCAGTACTTC	CASSLTRENYEQYF